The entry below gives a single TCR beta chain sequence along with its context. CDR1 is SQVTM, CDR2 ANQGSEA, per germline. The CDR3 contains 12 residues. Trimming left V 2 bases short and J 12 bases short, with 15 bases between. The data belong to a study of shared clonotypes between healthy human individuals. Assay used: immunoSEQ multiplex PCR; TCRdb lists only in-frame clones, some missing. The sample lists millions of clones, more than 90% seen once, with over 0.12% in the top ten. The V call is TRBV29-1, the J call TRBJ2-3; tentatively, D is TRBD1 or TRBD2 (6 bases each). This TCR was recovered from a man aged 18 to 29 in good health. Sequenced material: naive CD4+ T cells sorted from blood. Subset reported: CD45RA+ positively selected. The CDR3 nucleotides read TGCAGCGTTGAATGGGGGGCCCGGAGTCAGTATTTT. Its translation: CSVEWGARSQYF.